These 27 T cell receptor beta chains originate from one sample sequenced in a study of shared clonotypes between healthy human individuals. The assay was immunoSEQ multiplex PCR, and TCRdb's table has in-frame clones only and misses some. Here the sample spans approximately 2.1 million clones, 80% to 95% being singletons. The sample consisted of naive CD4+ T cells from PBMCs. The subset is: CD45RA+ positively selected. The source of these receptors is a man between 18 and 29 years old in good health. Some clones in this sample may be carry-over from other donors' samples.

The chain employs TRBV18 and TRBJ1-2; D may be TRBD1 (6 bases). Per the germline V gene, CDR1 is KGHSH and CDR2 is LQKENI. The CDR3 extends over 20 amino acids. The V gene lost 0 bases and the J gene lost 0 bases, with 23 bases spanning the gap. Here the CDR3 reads CASSPPGLRGRGQANYGYTF. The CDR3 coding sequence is TGTGCCAGCTCACCACCGGGGCTCAGGGGAAGGGGCCAAGCTAACTATGGCTACACCTTC.

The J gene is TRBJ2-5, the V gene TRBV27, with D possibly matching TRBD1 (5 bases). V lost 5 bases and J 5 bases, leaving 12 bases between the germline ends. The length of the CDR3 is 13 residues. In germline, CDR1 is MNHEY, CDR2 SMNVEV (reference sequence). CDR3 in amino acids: CASSLTELETQYF. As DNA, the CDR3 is TGTGCCAGCAGTCTGACAGAACTTGAGACCCAGTACTTC.

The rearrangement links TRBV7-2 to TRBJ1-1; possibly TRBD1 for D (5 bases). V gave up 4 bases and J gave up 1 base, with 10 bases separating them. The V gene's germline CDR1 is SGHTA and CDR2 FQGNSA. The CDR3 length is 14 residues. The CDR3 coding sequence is TGTGCCAGCAGCTCCCGGGGCGGGAACACTGAAGCTTTCTTT. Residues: CASSSRGGNTEAFF.

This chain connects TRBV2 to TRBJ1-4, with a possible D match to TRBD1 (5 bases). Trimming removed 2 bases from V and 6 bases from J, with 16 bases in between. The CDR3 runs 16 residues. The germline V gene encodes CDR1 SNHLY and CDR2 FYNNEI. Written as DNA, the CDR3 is TGTGCCAGCAGTGAATTTAGGGGCAGGGTAGATGAAAAACTGTTTTTT. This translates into CASSEFRGRVDEKLFF.

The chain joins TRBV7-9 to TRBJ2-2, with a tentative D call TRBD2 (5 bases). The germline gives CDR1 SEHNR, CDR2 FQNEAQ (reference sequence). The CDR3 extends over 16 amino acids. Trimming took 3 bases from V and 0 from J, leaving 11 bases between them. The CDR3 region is CASSFPWEPNTGELFF. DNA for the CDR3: TGTGCCAGCAGCTTCCCTTGGGAGCCGAACACCGGGGAGCTGTTTTTT. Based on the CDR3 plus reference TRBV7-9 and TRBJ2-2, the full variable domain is DTGVSQNPRHKITKRGQNVTFRCDPISEHNRLYWYRQTLGQGPEFLTYFQNEAQLEKSRLLSDRFSAERPKGSFSTLEIQRTEQGDSAMYLCASSFPWEPNTGELFFGEGSRLTVL.

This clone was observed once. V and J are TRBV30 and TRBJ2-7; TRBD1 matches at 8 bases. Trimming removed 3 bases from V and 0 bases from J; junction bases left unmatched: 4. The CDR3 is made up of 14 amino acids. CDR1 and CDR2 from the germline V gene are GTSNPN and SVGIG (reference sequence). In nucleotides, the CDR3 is TGTGCCTGGAGAAGGACAGGGAGCTCCTACGAGCAGTACTTC. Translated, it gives CAWRRTGSSYEQYF.

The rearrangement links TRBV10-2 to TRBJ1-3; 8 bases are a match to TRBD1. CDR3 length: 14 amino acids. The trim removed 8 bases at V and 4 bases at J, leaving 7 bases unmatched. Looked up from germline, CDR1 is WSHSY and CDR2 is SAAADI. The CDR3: CASGQGDTGNTIYF. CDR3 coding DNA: TGCGCCAGCGGACAGGGCGACACGGGAAACACCATATATTTT.

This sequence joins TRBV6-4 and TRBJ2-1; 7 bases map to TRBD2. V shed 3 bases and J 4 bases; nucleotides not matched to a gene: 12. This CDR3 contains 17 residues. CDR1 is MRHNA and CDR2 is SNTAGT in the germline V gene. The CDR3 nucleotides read TGTGCCAGCAGTGAAATAGCGGGTAACCCACCATACAATGAGCAGTTCTTC. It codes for CASSEIAGNPPYNEQFF.

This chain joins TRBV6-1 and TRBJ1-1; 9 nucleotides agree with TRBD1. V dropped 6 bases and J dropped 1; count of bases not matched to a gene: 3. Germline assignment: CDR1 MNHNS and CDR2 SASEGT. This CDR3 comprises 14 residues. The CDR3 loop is CASSQTGGNTEAFF. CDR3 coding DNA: TGTGCCAGCAGCCAGACAGGGGGGAACACTGAAGCTTTCTTT.

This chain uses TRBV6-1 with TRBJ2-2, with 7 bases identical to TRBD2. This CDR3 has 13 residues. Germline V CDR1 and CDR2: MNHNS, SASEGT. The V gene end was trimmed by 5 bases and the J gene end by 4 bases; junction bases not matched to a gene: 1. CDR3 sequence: CASSRTSTGELFF. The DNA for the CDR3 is TGTGCCAGCAGTCGGACTAGCACCGGGGAGCTGTTTTTT.

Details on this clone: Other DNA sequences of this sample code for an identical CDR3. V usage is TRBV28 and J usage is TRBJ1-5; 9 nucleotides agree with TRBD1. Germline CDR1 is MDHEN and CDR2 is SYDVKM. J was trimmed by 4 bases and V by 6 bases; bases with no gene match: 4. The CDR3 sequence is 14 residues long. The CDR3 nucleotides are TGTGCCAGCAGAAGACAGGGGGGTAATCAGCCCCAGCATTTT. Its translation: CASRRQGGNQPQHF.

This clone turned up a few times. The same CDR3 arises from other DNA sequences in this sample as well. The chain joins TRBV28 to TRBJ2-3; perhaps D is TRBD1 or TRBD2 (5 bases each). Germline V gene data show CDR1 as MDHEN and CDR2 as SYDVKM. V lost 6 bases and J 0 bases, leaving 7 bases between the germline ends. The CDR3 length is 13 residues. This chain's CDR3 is CASSRDSTDTQYF. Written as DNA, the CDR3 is TGTGCCAGCAGCCGGGACAGCACAGATACGCAGTATTTT.

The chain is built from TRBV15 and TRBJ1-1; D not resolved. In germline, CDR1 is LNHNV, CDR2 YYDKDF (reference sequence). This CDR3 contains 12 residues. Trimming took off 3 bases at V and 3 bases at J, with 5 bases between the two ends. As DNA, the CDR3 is TGTGCCACCAGCAGGAGGGACACTGAAGCTTTCTTT. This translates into CATSRRDTEAFF.

The CDR3 DNA is TGTGCCAGCAGCCCCCTCGCCCGGGGGTCAGGAAACACCATATATTTT. This codes for CASSPLARGSGNTIYF. This sequence joins TRBV7-2 and TRBJ1-3; D might be TRBD1 (5 bases). In germline, CDR1 is SGHTA, CDR2 FQGNSA. CDR3 length: 16 residues. V gave up 5 bases and J gave up 4 bases, with 18 bases separating them. Combining the CDR3 with reference TRBV7-2 and TRBJ1-3 gives the whole variable domain GAGVSQSPSNKVTEKGKDVELRCDPISGHTALYWYRQSLGQGLEFLIYFQGNSAPDKSGLPSDRFSAERTGGSVSTLTIQRTQQEDSAVYLCASSPLARGSGNTIYFGEGSWLTVV.

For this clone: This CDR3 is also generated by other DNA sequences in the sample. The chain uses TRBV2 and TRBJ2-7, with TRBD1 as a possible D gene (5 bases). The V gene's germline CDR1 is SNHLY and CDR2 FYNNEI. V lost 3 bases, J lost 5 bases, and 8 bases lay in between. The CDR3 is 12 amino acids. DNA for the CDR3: TGTGCCAGCAGTGAGCAGGGTAACGAGCAGTACTTC. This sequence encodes CASSEQGNEQYF.

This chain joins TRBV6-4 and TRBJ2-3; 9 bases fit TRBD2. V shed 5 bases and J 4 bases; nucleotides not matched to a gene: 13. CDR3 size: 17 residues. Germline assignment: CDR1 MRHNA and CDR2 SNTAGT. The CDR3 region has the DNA TGTGCCAGCAGTCGAGTTGGTAGCGGGAGAGGTCCAGATACGCAGTATTTT. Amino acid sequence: CASSRVGSGRGPDTQYF.

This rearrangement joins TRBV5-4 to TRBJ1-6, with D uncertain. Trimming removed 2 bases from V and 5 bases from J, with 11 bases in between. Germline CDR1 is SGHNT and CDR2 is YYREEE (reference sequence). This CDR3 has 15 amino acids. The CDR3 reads CASSLVSSNNSPLHF. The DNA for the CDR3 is TGTGCCAGCAGCTTAGTCTCCAGTAATAATTCACCCCTCCACTTT.

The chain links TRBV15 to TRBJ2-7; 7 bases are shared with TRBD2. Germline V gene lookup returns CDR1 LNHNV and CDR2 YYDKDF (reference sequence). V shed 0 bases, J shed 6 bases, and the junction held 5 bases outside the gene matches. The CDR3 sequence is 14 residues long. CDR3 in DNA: TGTGCCACCAGCAGAGATGGGGGGGGGAGCGAGCAGTACTTC. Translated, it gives CATSRDGGGSEQYF.

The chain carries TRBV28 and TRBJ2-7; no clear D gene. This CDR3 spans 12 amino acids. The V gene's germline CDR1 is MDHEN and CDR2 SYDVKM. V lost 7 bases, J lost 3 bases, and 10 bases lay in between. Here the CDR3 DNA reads TGTGCCAGCACCCGGGCGCTCTACGAGCAGTACTTC. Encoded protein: CASTRALYEQYF.

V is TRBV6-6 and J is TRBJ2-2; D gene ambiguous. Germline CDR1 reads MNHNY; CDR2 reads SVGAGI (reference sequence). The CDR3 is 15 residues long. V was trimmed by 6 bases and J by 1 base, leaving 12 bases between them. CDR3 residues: CASSGRRGNTGELFF. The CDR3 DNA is TGTGCCAGCAGCGGCAGGCGCGGGAACACCGGGGAGCTGTTTTTT.

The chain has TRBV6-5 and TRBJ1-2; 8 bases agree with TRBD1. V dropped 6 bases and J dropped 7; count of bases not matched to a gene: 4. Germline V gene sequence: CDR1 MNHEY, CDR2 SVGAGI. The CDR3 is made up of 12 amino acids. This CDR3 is CASRTGETGYTF. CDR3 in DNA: TGTGCCAGCAGGACAGGGGAGACTGGCTACACCTTC.

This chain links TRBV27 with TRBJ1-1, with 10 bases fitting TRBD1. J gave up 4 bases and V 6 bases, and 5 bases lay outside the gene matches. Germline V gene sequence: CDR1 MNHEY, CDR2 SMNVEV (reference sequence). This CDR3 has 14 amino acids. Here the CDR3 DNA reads TGTGCCAGCAGCTCCAGGACAGGGGGCACTGAAGCTTTCTTT. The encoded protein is CASSSRTGGTEAFF.

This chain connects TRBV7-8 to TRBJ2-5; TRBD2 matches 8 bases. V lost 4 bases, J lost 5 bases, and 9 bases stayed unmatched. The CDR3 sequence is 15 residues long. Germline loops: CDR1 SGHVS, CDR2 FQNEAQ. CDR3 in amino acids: CASSYRGSGTETQYF. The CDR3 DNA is TGTGCCAGCAGCTACCGGGGTAGCGGGACTGAGACCCAGTACTTC.

The CDR3 protein is CASSPGRSYQETQYF. CDR3 coding DNA: TGTGCCAGCTCGCCGGGACGGAGTTACCAAGAGACCCAGTACTTC. The V and J genes are TRBV18 and TRBJ2-5, with D possibly being TRBD1 or TRBD2 (5 bases each). The length of the CDR3 is 15 residues. The V gene's germline CDR1 is KGHSH and CDR2 LQKENI. V was shortened by 6 bases and J by 0 bases, with 14 bases between the two germline ends.

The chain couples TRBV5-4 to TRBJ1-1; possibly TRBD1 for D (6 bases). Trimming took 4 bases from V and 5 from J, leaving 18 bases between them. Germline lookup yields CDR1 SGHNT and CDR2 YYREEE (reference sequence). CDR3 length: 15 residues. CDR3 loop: CASSLGGPGTTEAFF. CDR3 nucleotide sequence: TGTGCCAGCAGCCTGGGGGGGCCGGGCACGACTGAAGCTTTCTTT.

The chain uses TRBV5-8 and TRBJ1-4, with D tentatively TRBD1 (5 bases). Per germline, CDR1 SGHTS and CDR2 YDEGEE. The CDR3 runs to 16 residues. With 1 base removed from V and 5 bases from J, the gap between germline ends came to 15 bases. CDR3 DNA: TGTGCCAGCAGCTTGAGGCAGGGCGGGGTGAATGAAAAACTGTTTTTT. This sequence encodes CASSLRQGGVNEKLFF.

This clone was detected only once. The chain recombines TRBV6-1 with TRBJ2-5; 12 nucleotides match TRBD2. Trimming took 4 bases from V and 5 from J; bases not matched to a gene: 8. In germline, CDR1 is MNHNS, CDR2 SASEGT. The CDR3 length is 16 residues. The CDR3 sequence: CASSGLAGVSGETQYF. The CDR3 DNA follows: TGTGCCAGCAGTGGACTAGCGGGAGTAAGTGGCGAGACCCAGTACTTC.